At least ten counts were recorded for the clone carrying this T cell receptor (beta chain). Antigen unknown. The record originates from a study of T cells in Graves' hyperthyroidism and ophthalmopathy. Study-level points and caveats: Most thyroid clonotypes that were expanded above 0.001 also turned up in blood. The model identified upcoming ophthalmopathy a median approximately 6.5 months ahead of onset.

TCR beta CDR3 region amplification was performed from RNA transcripts. Initially, a first-round RT-PCR of the TCR CDR3 employed the HTBI primer set. From the multiplex PCR reads, TCRdb called clonotypes with MiXCR, one entry per CDR3 protein. The sample holds over 550,000 distinct CDR3 sequences, 15% to 20% seen once. J was trimmed by 6 bases and V by 3 bases; bases with no gene match: 6. The length of the CDR3 is 14 residues. The V gene's germline CDR1 is PRHDT and CDR2 FYEKMQ (reference sequence). Patients aged 18 to 65 had newly diagnosed hyperthyroidism that had lasted under 2 months. The receptor was derived from a young woman with Graves' hyperthyroidism. The chain employs TRBV13 and TRBJ2-7, with TRBD1 matching 9 bases. The specimen sequenced was blood. The CDR3 bases are TGTGCCAGCAGCTTGGGGAAGGACAGGGGCGAGCAGTACTTC. Translating it yields CASSLGKDRGEQYF.